This T cell receptor (beta chain) was obtained from a study of CD8+ T cells in alopecia areata. A FACSAria was used to sort CD4+ and CD8+ T cells. These cells came from PBMCs. After isolation, RNA underwent reverse transcription to generate cDNA as the sequencing template. Data came from immunoSEQ multiplex PCR; TCRdb stores just in-frame clones and leaves some out. This sample has under 300,000 clones, with 67% found just once. V dropped 6 bases and J dropped 2 bases, with 20 bases sitting between them. The CDR3 spans 17 residues. From germline, CDR1 is MGHDK and CDR2 SYGVNS. The genes are TRBV25-1 and TRBJ2-4; D perhaps matches TRBD2 (6 bases). This receptor was obtained from a human donor with alopecia areata. Source: CD4+ T cells sorted from blood, taken at week 0. This CDR3 reads CASSPSGGKWSKNIQYF. In DNA, the CDR3 is TGTGCCAGCAGCCCCTCCGGGGGAAAGTGGTCCAAAAACATTCAGTACTTC.